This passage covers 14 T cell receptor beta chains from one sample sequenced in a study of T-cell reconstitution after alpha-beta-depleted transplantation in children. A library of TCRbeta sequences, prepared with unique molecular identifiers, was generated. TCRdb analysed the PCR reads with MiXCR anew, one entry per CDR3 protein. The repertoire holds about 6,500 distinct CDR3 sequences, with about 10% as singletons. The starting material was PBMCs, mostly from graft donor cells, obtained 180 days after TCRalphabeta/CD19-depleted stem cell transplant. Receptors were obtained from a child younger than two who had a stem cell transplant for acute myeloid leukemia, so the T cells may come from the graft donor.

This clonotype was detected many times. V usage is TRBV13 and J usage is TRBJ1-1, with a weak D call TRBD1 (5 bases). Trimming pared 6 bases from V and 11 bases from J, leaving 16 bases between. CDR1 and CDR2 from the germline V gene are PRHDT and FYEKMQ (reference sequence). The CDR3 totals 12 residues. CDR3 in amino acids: CASSVIGGFAFF. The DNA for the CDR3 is TGTGCCAGCAGTGTTATTGGGGGGTTTGCTTTCTTT.

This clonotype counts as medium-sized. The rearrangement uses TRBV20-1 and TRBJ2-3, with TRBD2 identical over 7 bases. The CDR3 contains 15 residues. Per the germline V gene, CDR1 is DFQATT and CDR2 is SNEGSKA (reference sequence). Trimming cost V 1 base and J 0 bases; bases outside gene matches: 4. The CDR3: CSARGSGGSTDTQYF. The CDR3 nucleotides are TGCAGTGCTAGAGGGTCGGGAGGAAGCACAGATACGCAGTATTTT.

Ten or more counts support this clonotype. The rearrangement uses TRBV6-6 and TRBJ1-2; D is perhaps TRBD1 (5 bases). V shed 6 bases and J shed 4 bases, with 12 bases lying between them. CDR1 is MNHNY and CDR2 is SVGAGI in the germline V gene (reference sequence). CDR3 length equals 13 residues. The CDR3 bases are TGTGCCAGCAGGGGGGTCATCCTCTATGGCTACACCTTC. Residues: CASRGVILYGYTF.

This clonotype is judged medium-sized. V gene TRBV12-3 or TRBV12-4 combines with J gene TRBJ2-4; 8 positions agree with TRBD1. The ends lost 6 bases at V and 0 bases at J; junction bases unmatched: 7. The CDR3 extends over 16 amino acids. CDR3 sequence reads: CASSPGTGLAKNIQYF. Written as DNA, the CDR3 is TGTGCCAGCAGCCCCGGGACAGGACTAGCCAAAAACATTCAGTACTTC.

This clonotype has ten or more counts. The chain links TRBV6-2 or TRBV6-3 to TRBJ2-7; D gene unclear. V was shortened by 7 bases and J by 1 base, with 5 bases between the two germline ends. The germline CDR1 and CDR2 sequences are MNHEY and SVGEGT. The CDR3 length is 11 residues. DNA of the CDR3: TGTGCCAGCACCGATTCCTACGAGCAGTACTTC. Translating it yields CASTDSYEQYF.

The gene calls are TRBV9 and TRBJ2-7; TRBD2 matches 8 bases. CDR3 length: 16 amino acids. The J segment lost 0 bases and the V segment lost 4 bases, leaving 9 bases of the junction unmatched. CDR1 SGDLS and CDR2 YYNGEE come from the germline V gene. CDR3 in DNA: TGTGCCAGCAGCCCCCGGGGGGGATCTAGCTCCTACGAGCAGTACTTC. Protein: CASSPRGGSSSYEQYF.

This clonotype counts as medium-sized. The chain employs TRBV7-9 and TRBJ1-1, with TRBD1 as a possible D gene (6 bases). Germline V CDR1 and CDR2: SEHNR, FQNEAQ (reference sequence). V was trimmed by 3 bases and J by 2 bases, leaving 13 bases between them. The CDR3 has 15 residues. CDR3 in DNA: TGTGCCAGCAGCTTTCAACAGGGAGTTAACACTGAAGCTTTCTTT. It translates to CASSFQQGVNTEAFF.

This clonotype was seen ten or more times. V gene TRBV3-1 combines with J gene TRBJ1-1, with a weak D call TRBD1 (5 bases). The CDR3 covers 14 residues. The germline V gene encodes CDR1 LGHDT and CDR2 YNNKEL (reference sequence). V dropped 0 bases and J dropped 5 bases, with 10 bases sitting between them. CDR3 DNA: TGTGCCAGCAGCCAAGATTTGGGGGGAACTGAAGCTTTCTTT. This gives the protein CASSQDLGGTEAFF.

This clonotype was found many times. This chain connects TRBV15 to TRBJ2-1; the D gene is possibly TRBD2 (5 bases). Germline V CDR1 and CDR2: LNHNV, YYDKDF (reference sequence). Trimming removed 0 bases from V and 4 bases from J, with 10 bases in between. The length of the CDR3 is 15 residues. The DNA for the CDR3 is TGTGCCACCAGCAGAGACCTGGGAGTGTACAATGAGCAGTTCTTC. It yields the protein CATSRDLGVYNEQFF.

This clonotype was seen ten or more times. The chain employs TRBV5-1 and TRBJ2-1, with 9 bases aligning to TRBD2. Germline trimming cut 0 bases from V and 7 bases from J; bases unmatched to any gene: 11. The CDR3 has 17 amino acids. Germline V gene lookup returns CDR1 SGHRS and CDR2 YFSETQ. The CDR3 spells CASSLGASGDPWNEQFF. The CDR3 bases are TGCGCCAGCAGCTTGGGGGCTAGCGGGGACCCATGGAATGAGCAGTTCTTC.

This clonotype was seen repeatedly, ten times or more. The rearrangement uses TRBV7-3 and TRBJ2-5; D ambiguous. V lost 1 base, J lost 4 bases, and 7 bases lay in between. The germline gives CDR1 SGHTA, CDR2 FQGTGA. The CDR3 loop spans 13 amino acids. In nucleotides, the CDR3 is TGTGCCAGCAGCTTAATGCATCTAGAGACCCAGTACTTC. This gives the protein CASSLMHLETQYF.

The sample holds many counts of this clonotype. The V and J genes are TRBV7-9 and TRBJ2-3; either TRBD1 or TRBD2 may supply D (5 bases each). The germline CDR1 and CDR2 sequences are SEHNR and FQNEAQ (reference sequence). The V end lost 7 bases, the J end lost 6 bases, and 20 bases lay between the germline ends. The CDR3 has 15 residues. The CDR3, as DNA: TGTGCCAGCACCCAGAGGGTCAGGGCGAGGGATACGCAGTATTTT. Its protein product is CASTQRVRARDTQYF.

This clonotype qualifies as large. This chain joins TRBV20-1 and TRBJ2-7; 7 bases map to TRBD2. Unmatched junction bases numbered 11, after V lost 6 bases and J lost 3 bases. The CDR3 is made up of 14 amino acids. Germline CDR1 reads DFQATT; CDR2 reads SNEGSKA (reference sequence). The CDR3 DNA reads TGCAGTGCGAAGATCGGGACTACGGGCTACGAGCAGTACTTC. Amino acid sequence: CSAKIGTTGYEQYF.

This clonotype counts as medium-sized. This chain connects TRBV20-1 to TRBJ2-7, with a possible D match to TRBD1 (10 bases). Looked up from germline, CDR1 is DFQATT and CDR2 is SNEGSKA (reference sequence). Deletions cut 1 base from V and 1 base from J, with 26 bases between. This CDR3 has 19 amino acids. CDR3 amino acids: CSARGGTGVSGSRSYEQYF. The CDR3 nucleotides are TGCAGTGCTAGAGGGGGGACAGGGGTTAGCGGGAGTAGATCCTACGAGCAGTACTTC.